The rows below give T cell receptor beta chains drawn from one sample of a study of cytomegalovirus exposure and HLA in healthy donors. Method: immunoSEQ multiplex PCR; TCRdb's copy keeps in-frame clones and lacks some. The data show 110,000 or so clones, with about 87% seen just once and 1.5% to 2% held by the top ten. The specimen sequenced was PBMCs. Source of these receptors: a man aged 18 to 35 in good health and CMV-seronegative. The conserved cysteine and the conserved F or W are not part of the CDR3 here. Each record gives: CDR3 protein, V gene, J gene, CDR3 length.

ASSPVRGQNEKLF,TRBV18,TRBJ1-4,13
ASLSGTGAGYT,TRBV6-6,TRBJ1-2,11
ASRGKGGVTEAF,TRBV27,TRBJ1-1,12
AWSLWGAGNTIY,TRBV30,TRBJ1-3,12
ASRNRQGLTYEQY,TRBV28,TRBJ2-7,13
ASRSTGLAEKLF,TRBV28,TRBJ1-4,12
ASSRTGVSYNEQF,TRBV6-5,TRBJ2-1,13
ASKQGGRDNSPLH,TRBV28,TRBJ1-6,13
ASSKDRMRAF,TRBV27,TRBJ1-1,10
ASSLERDPLQETQY,TRBV5-1,TRBJ2-5,14
ASSQVSFNEQF,TRBV4-1,TRBJ2-1,11
ASSERRSGRESGKTYEQY,TRBV6-1,TRBJ2-7,18
ASSYDPREKETQY,TRBV6-5,TRBJ2-5,13
ASSTSSGGPAEQF,TRBV7-9,TRBJ2-1,13
ASIKPGQGSRGYT,TRBV6-6,TRBJ1-2,13
ASSLGGTEPWYGYT,TRBV7-9,TRBJ1-2,14
ATSREPTRHLNIQY,TRBV15,TRBJ2-4,14
ASSQGIGRGSPMNTEAF,TRBV6-1,TRBJ1-1,17
SVEDLTSGRVNEQF,TRBV29-1,TRBJ2-1,14
ASSEEGIYEQY,TRBV10-1,TRBJ2-7,11
ASSPGQGLYNEQF,TRBV27,TRBJ2-1,13
ASSRTGEQF,TRBV27,TRBJ2-1,9
ASSIEGQGYEKLF,TRBV19,TRBJ1-4,13
ASSFGGANTEAF,TRBV7-9,TRBJ1-1,12
ASSTREGTGELF,TRBV7-2,TRBJ2-2,12
SAGGLKLGAF,TRBV29-1,TRBJ1-1,10
ASSLGRAGDTQY,TRBV27,TRBJ2-3,12
ASSPGQTSNQPQH,TRBV7-2,TRBJ1-5,13
ASSSTGGDAEAF,TRBV2,TRBJ1-1,12
ASSSFPTFAQETQY,TRBV7-9,TRBJ2-5,14
ASSLDLREALF,TRBV7-6,TRBJ2-1,11
ATLDRKFNQPQH,TRBV28,TRBJ1-5,12
ASSLAGTGQAQETQY,TRBV5-1,TRBJ2-5,15
ASSQRAAGRVEQY,TRBV14,TRBJ2-7,13
ASSLGQGAYEQY,TRBV7-7,TRBJ2-7,12
ASSQDRDHEKLF,TRBV18,TRBJ1-4,12
ASSQGAYTEAF,TRBV28,TRBJ1-1,11
ASSPSSGGPPDTQY,TRBV5-4,TRBJ2-3,14
ASSAGQGDVEKLF,TRBV6-1,TRBJ1-4,13
ASSPRQGVFYEQY,TRBV27,TRBJ2-7,13
ATSPDSQYGYT,TRBV15,TRBJ1-2,11
ASSPTTQGGETQY,TRBV6-5,TRBJ2-5,13
ASSLSPGMNTEAF,TRBV27,TRBJ1-1,13
ASSVQDRGFSPLH,TRBV9,TRBJ1-6,13
ATRTLPQGNYGYT,TRBV15,TRBJ1-2,13
ASSTQGGGDTEAF,TRBV7-2,TRBJ1-1,13
ASGTNYREQY,TRBV12-5,TRBJ2-7,10
ASSSGQGIGEQY,TRBV7-9,TRBJ2-7,12
ASSWDSGMNTEAF,TRBV5-1,TRBJ1-1,13
ASSYSPGAPDTQY,TRBV6-6,TRBJ2-3,13
ASSGRGGSGSYNEQF,TRBV27,TRBJ2-1,15
ASNRQGVNYEQY,TRBV6-1,TRBJ2-7,12